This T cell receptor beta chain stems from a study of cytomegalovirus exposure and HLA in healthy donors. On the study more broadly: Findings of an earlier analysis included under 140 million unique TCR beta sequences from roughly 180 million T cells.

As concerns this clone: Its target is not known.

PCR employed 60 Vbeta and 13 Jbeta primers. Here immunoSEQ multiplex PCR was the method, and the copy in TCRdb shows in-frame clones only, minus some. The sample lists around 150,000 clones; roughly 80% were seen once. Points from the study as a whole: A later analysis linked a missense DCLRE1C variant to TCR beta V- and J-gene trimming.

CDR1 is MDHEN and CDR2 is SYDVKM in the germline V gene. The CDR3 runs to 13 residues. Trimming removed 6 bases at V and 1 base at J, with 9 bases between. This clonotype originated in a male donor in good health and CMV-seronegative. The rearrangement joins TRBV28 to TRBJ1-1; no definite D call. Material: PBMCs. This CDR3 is CASRWGANTEAFF. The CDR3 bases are TGTGCCAGCAGATGGGGAGCGAACACTGAAGCTTTCTTT.